This T cell receptor beta chain was observed in a study of blood T cell repertoires in COVID-19. On the study more broadly: The United States, Italy and Spain supplied acute and convalescent COVID-19 samples. Sources were T cells, B-cell-depleted T cells, or PBMCs; the material itself was cDNA or gDNA.

With 0 bases removed from V and 5 bases from J, the gap between germline ends came to 16 bases. The CDR3 spans 16 residues. CDR1 and CDR2 (germline): LGHDT, YNNKEL (reference sequence). In the authors' methods: From reference gene primer amplification, estimates of nucleated cell counts were derived. Clones were sequenced by immunoSEQ multiplex PCR, and TCRdb holds only the in-frame ones, with some missing. That table gives V, J and clone size, and the DNA gave D and trimming. The sample includes about 200,000 clones, 84% of them seen just once. The chain carries TRBV3-1 (or the pseudogene TRBV3-2) and TRBJ1-1, with D perhaps TRBD1 (6 bases). The sample taken for sequencing was peripheral blood. This clonotype was obtained from a woman between 50 and 59 years old with active or convalescent COVID-19. CDR3 nucleotides: TGTGCCAGCAGCCAAGATACAGGGTCAGTGAGGACTGAAGCTTTCTTT. Amino acids: CASSQDTGSVRTEAFF.